A selection of T cell receptor beta chains follows, all from one sample in a study of T cell responses to AZD1222 COVID-19 vaccine. Some clones are missing from TCRdb's copy, which holds only in-frame ones; the method was immunoSEQ multiplex PCR. The sample carries over 100,000 clones, about 86% recorded once. This specimen consisted of peripheral blood, obtained on day 0 of AZD1222 vaccination. Every receptor here comes from an adult in good health. Both conserved end residues are part of each CDR3. Fields, in order: CDR3 length, clone size, V gene, J gene, D gene, CDR3 DNA, CDR3 protein. A D gene is named only where the DNA matches it firmly. Clone size is shown for a subset of rows, as once, few, many or a class of expanded clone.

13	-	TRBV19	TRBJ1-1	TRBD1	TGTGCCAGTACCGACAGGGTAAACACTGAAGCTTTCTTT	CASTDRVNTEAFF
15	-	TRBV18	TRBJ1-4	TRBD1	TGTGCCAGCTCACCACCGGGGACAGCTAATGAAAAACTGTTTTTT	CASSPPGTANEKLFF
14	-	TRBV29-1	TRBJ2-5	TRBD2	TGCAGCGGCCGACTAGCGGGAGGGCAAGAGACCCAGTACTTC	CSGRLAGGQETQYF
13	-	TRBV2	TRBJ2-1	TRBD2	TGTGCCAGCAGGCCAACTAGCGCCAATGAGCAGTTCTTC	CASRPTSANEQFF
14	-	TRBV7-9	TRBJ1-2	TRBD1	TGTGCCAGCACCGCCGGACAGGGTAATGGTGGCTACACCTTC	CASTAGQGNGGYTF
16	-	TRBV28	TRBJ1-1	-	TGTGCCAGCAGCCCGTACCCCCGGGGCGGCCACACTGAAGCTTTCTTT	CASSPYPRGGHTEAFF
14	-	TRBV5-1	TRBJ1-4	TRBD1	TGCGCCAGCAGCTTGCAGGGGGCTAATGAAAAACTGTTTTTT	CASSLQGANEKLFF
14	-	TRBV5-1	TRBJ2-4	-	TGCGCCAGCAGCATACAGGGTTTCGAAAACATTCAGTACTTC	CASSIQGFENIQYF
15	-	TRBV6-4	TRBJ2-2	-	TGTGCCAGCAGTTTGGGGACCATCAACACCGGGGAGCTGTTTTTT	CASSLGTINTGELFF
21	-	TRBV7-3	TRBJ2-5	-	TGTGCCAGCAGCTCGCGTGAACCTCAGGACTCCACAAATAGACAACAAGAGACCCAGTACTTC	CASSSREPQDSTNRQQETQYF
15	-	TRBV7-3	TRBJ2-3	TRBD2	TGTGCCAGCAGCTCGGGACTAGCGGGATCAGATACGCAGTATTTT	CASSSGLAGSDTQYF
15	-	TRBV19	TRBJ1-5	TRBD1	TGTGCCAGTAGCCCGGGACAGGGAGGCAATCAGCCCCAGCATTTT	CASSPGQGGNQPQHF
12	-	TRBV12-3/TRBV12-4	TRBJ2-7	-	TGTGCCAGTTCAGGTATCTCCTACGAGCAGTACTTC	CASSGISYEQYF
17	-	TRBV10-3	TRBJ2-2	TRBD1	TGTGCCATCAGTGAGTCGAGACAGGGATCCGCAACCGGGGAGCTGTTTTTT	CAISESRQGSATGELFF
15	few	TRBV7-2	TRBJ1-3	-	TGTGCCAGCAGCTCCACCCCCGCCTCTGGAAACACCATATATTTT	CASSSTPASGNTIYF
15	-	TRBV28	TRBJ1-4	TRBD1	TGTGCCAGCAGGCCGGGGACAGGGACTAATGAAAAACTGTTTTTT	CASRPGTGTNEKLFF
16	-	TRBV7-2	TRBJ1-2	-	TGTGCCAGCAGCTTAAAGGCTGGGCAGACTCCTTATGGCTACACCTTC	CASSLKAGQTPYGYTF
14	-	TRBV6-1	TRBJ2-1	TRBD2	TGTGCCAGCAGTGAAAACGGGAGGGCAGGGTTTGAGTTCTTC	CASSENGRAGFEFF
17	once	TRBV25-1	TRBJ2-5	-	TGTGCCAGCAGTGAATATACCCCCAGGGTAAAGGATGAGACCCAGTACTTC	CASSEYTPRVKDETQYF
13	once	TRBV7-3	TRBJ2-3	-	TGTGCCAGCAGCTTATCTTCCGCTGTTACGCAGTATTTT	CASSLSSAVTQYF
16	-	TRBV18	TRBJ2-1	TRBD2	TGTGCCAGCTCACTATTTACTAGCGGGAGCGGCAATGAGCAGTTCTTC	CASSLFTSGSGNEQFF
16	-	TRBV6-6	TRBJ2-5	TRBD1	TGTGCCAGCAGGCTGACCGGGACAGAGCGTAAAGAGACCCAGTACTTC	CASRLTGTERKETQYF
12	-	TRBV3-1/TRBV3-2	TRBJ2-3	-	TGTGCCAGCAGCTCCCACCCGGATACGCAGTATTTT	CASSSHPDTQYF
15	-	TRBV12-1	TRBJ2-1	-	TGTGCCAGCAGCTGGGGACTAGCGGGAATAATTGAGCAGTTCTTC	CASSWGLAGIIEQFF